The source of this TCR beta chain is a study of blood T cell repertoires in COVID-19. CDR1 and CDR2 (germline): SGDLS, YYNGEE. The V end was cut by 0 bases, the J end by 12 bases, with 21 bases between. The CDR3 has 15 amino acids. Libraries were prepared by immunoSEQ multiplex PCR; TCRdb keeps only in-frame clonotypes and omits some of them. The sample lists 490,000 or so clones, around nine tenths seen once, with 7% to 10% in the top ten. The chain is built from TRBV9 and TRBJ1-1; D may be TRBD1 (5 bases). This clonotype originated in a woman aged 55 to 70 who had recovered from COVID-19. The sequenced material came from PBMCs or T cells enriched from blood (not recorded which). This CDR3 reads CASSVAPAQVLDTFF. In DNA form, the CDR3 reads TGTGCCAGCAGCGTAGCCCCGGCACAGGTTCTCGATACTTTCTTT. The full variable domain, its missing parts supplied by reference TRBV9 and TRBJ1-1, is DSGVTQTPKHLITATGQRVTLRCSPRSGDLSVYWYQQSLDQGLQFLIQYYNGEERAKGNILERFSAQQFPDLHSELNLSSLELGDSALYFCASSVAPAQVLDTFFGQGTRLTVV.